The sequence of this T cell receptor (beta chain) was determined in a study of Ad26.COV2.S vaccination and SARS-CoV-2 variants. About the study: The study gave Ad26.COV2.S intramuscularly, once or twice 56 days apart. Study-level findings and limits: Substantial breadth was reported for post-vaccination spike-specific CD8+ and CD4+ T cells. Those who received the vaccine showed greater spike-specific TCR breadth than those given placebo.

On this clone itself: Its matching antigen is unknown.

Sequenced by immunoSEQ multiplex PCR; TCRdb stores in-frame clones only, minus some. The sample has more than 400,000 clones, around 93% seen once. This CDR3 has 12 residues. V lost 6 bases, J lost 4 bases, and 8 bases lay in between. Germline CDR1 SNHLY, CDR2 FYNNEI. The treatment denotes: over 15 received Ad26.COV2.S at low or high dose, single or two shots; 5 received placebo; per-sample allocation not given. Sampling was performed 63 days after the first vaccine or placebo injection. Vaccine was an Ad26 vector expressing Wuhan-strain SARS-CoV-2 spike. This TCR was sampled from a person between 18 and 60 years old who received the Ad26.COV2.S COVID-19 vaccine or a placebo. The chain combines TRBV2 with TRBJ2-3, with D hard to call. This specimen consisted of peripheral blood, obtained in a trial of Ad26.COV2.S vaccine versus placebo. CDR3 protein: CASSPVSDTQYF. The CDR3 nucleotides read TGTGCCAGCAGCCCCGTATCAGATACGCAGTATTTT.